Below, one T cell receptor (beta chain) is given with its context. The data derive from a study of blood T cell repertoires in COVID-19. Profiling relied on immunoSEQ multiplex PCR, and the TCRdb table lists in-frame clones only, not all of them. The sample yields around 310,000 clones, roughly nine tenths seen once. The CDR3 is made up of 11 amino acids. Trimming removed 4 bases from V and 14 bases from J, with 11 bases in between. In germline, CDR1 is MGHDK, CDR2 SYGVNS. The sample taken for sequencing was PBMCs or T cells enriched from blood (not recorded which). The receptor's source is a woman aged 25-40 years who had recovered from COVID-19. This rearrangement joins TRBV25-1 to TRBJ1-4; a possible D gene is TRBD1 (5 bases). The CDR3 region is CASSVAHRLFF. In DNA, the CDR3 is TGTGCCAGCAGTGTTGCCCACAGGCTGTTTTTT.